The present entry profiles one T cell receptor beta chain with its context. Its antigen is still unknown. This entry is derived from a study of T cell responses to AZD1222 COVID-19 vaccine. Study conclusions and caveats: Donors in the cohort were predominantly white British and more often female, and clonal diversity was possibly underestimated. Targets within unmutated variant regions were reportedly found for nearly half of spike-specific TCRs.

Sequenced by immunoSEQ multiplex PCR; TCRdb stores in-frame clones only, minus some. The table has 180,000 or so clones, under 95% seen once. It was second doses at about 4 or about 12 weeks that were pooled. Germline-derived CDR1 and CDR2 are SGHAT and FQDESV (reference sequence). The ends were cut back, 1 base at V and 6 bases at J, with 8 bases in the middle. This CDR3 has 13 amino acids. The source was peripheral blood, collected 28 days after the second AZD1222 dose. The sequence was collected from an adult who received the AZD1222 COVID-19 vaccine. The chain links TRBV11-1 to TRBJ2-3; D not certain. CDR3 DNA: TGTGCCAGCAGCTTAGACTCGCTGGATACGCAGTATTTT. Translating gives CASSLDSLDTQYF.